The 10 T cell receptor beta chains below were found in one sample sequenced in a study of blood T cell repertoires in COVID-19. Here immunoSEQ multiplex PCR was the method, and the copy in TCRdb shows in-frame clones only, minus some. The repertoire holds over 250,000 clones, with around 87% as singletons. Sequencing input: PBMCs or T cells enriched from blood (not recorded which). Every receptor here comes from a woman aged 25 to 39 who had recovered from COVID-19.

The CDR3 protein is CASRQRSLDVYGYTF. The CDR3 coding sequence is TGTGCCAGCAGGCAGCGGAGTCTGGATGTCTATGGCTACACCTTC. The gene calls are TRBV28 and TRBJ1-2; no reliable D call. Trimming removed 6 bases at V and 4 bases at J, with 18 bases between. Germline V gene lookup returns CDR1 MDHEN and CDR2 SYDVKM. CDR3 length equals 15 residues.

V is TRBV10-3 and J is TRBJ1-6; 7 bases align to TRBD1. This CDR3 has 15 amino acids. Germline CDR1 reads ENHRY; CDR2 reads SYGVKD. Trimming cost V 8 bases and J 2 bases; bases outside gene matches: 6. The CDR3 protein is CAIRDREAYNSPLHF. CDR3 coding DNA: TGTGCCATCCGAGACAGGGAGGCCTATAATTCACCCCTCCACTTT.

Turning to this clone: One junction end does not reproduce the germline sequence, and a read error may be involved. The genes are TRBV5-4 and TRBJ1-6; no definite D call. The CDR3 covers 15 residues. Germline V gene lookup returns CDR1 SGHNT and CDR2 YYREEE (reference sequence). CDR3 DNA: TGTGCCAGCAGCCTCATAGGTGTGGGCAATTCGCCCCTCCACTTT. Translation: CASSLIGVGNSPLHF.

This clone appeared once. This chain uses TRBV19 with TRBJ1-1; D ambiguous. This CDR3 comprises 11 residues. CDR1 is LNHDA, CDR2 SQIVND, per germline (reference sequence). V was shortened by 8 bases and J by 5 bases, with 9 bases between the two germline ends. The CDR3 here is CASYTGTEAFF. In DNA, the CDR3 is TGTGCCAGTTATACGGGGACTGAAGCTTTCTTT.

This clone was picked up one time. V is TRBV7-2 and J is TRBJ2-7; D gene uncertain. Trimming removed 3 bases at V and 0 bases at J, with 9 bases between. The CDR3 sequence is 14 residues long. In germline, CDR1 is SGHTA, CDR2 FQGNSA. The CDR3 DNA is TGTGCCAGCAGCTTGTCGTGGGCCTCCTACGAGCAGTACTTC. It is translated as CASSLSWASYEQYF.

The CDR3 DNA reads as TGTGCCTGCTCTGTTCTGGGCAGTAATGAAAAACTGTTTTTT. The encoded protein is CACSVLGSNEKLFF. V usage is TRBV30 and J usage is TRBJ1-4; no clear D gene. Germline CDR1 reads GTSNPN; CDR2 reads SVGIG (reference sequence). Trimming removed 6 bases from V and 4 bases from J, with 15 bases in between. This CDR3 comprises 14 residues.

The chain joins TRBV15 to TRBJ2-5; 10 nucleotides agree with TRBD2. After removal of 0 bases from V and 5 bases from J, the junction contained 12 bases not matched to a gene. The germline V gene encodes CDR1 LNHNV and CDR2 YYDKDF (reference sequence). The CDR3 consists of 18 residues. As DNA, the CDR3 is TGTGCCACCAGCAGAGATCGGTCGCTAGCGGGGGCCAAGGAGACCCAGTACTTC. Amino acid sequence: CATSRDRSLAGAKETQYF.

The chain uses TRBV7-9 and TRBJ2-1; the match to TRBD2 covers 9 bases. The CDR3 has 18 residues. Germline V CDR1 and CDR2: SEHNR, FQNEAQ (reference sequence). V was clipped by 5 bases and J by 4 bases; unmatched bases: 15. CDR3 DNA: TGTGCCAGCAGCGGCGGGTGGGCTAGCGGGGTGTTTTACAATGAGCAGTTCTTC. Protein sequence: CASSGGWASGVFYNEQFF.

The gene calls are TRBV9 and TRBJ2-3, with D perhaps matching TRBD2 (5 bases). Germline lookup yields CDR1 SGDLS and CDR2 YYNGEE. V lost 4 bases and J 0 bases, leaving 18 bases between the germline ends. The CDR3 has 17 amino acids. The CDR3 DNA is TGTGCCAGCAGCACCCAACGGACTCCTCCTAGCACAGATACGCAGTATTTT. Protein sequence: CASSTQRTPPSTDTQYF. Full variable domain (missing parts from reference TRBV9 and TRBJ2-3): DSGVTQTPKHLITATGQRVTLRCSPRSGDLSVYWYQQSLDQGLQFLIQYYNGEERAKGNILERFSAQQFPDLHSELNLSSLELGDSALYFCASSTQRTPPSTDTQYFGPGTRLTVL.

The rearrangement uses TRBV6-5 and TRBJ1-1; tentative D call: TRBD1 (6 bases). The CDR3 runs to 14 residues. V lost 2 bases, J lost 1 base, and 8 bases lay in between. Per germline, CDR1 MNHEY and CDR2 SVGAGI. CDR3: CASSYGQPNTEAFF. The CDR3 region has the DNA TGTGCCAGCAGTTACGGACAGCCGAACACTGAAGCTTTCTTT.